The source of this T cell receptor (beta chain) is a study of Ad26.COV2.S vaccination and SARS-CoV-2 variants. V lost 6 bases and J lost 0, with 13 bases in between. CDR1 is MDHEN and CDR2 is SYDVKM in the germline V gene. The CDR3 has 15 residues. The treatment is: over 15 received Ad26.COV2.S at low or high dose, single or two shots; roughly five received placebo; per-sample allocation not given. Specimens were obtained on day 63 following the first vaccine or placebo injection. Here immunoSEQ multiplex PCR was the method, and the copy in TCRdb shows in-frame clones only, minus some. The sample consists of some 340,000 clones, about 85% of them appearing once.

The receptor comes from a person between 18 and 60 years old who received the Ad26.COV2.S COVID-19 vaccine or a placebo. The chain links TRBV28 to TRBJ2-3, with D perhaps matching TRBD1 (6 bases). This specimen consisted of peripheral blood, obtained in a trial of Ad26.COV2.S vaccine versus placebo. The CDR3 sequence: CASRAQGISTDTQYF. In DNA, the CDR3 is TGTGCCAGCAGAGCACAGGGAATAAGCACAGATACGCAGTATTTT.